The 20 T cell receptor beta chains reported below all come from one sample, sequenced in a study of PD-L1 blockade in urothelial cancer. Specified time point: pretreatment peripheral blood. Sequencing was performed with immunoSEQ multiplex PCR; in TCRdb, only in-frame clones are kept and a portion is missing. The top ten hold roughly 2.9% of the sample, which has roughly 130,000 clones, less than 85% seen once. Material: PBMCs, obtained around atezolizumab (anti-PD-L1) treatment. The receptors derive from a middle-aged man with urothelial cancer.

The rearrangement links TRBV4-1 to TRBJ2-5; D is uncertain. This CDR3 contains 15 residues. V dropped 4 bases and J dropped 2 bases, with 14 bases sitting between them. Per the germline V gene, CDR1 is MGHRA and CDR2 is YSYEKL. DNA for the CDR3: TGCGCCAGCAGCCCCGGTGTAGGCGGTCAAGAGACCCAGTACTTC. Protein sequence: CASSPGVGGQETQYF.

This chain uses TRBV7-9 with TRBJ1-4, with D possibly TRBD1 on 6 matching bases. The CDR3 has 15 residues. Looked up from germline, CDR1 is SEHNR and CDR2 is FQNEAQ (reference sequence). The V end was cut by 2 bases, the J end by 5 bases, with 12 bases between. The CDR3 here is CASSLSIGQNEKLFF. The CDR3 nucleotides are TGTGCCAGCAGCTTATCAATCGGACAGAATGAAAAACTGTTTTTT. The entire variable domain, with the rest obtained from reference TRBV7-9 and TRBJ1-4, is as follows: DTGVSQNPRHKITKRGQNVTFRCDPISEHNRLYWYRQTLGQGPEFLTYFQNEAQLEKSRLLSDRFSAERPKGSFSTLEIQRTEQGDSAMYLCASSLSIGQNEKLFFGSGTQLSVL.

As DNA, the CDR3 is TGTGCCAGTACTAGCGGGAAAAGCTCCTACAATGAGCAGTTCTTC. Amino acid sequence: CASTSGKSSYNEQFF. V usage is TRBV19 and J usage is TRBJ2-1; 9 bases are a match to TRBD2. This CDR3 region has 15 residues. The V and J ends lost 7 bases and 0 bases, in that order; junction bases with no gene match: 4. Per germline, CDR1 LNHDA and CDR2 SQIVND (reference sequence).

The chain employs TRBV20-1 and TRBJ2-7; a weak D match, TRBD1 (5 bases). Between the trimmed V and J ends, which lost 6 bases and 1 base, there was a span of 7 bases. This CDR3 contains 11 residues. Germline V gives CDR1 DFQATT, CDR2 SNEGSKA (reference sequence). DNA of the CDR3: TGCAGTGCGGGGCAGTCCTACGAGCAGTACTTC. Its protein is CSAGQSYEQYF.

The chain joins TRBV11-3 to TRBJ2-7; a weak D match, TRBD1 (6 bases). Looked up from germline, CDR1 is SGHNT and CDR2 is YENEEA. Trimming removed 4 bases at V and 6 bases at J, with 13 bases between. The CDR3 length is 13 residues. CDR3 region: CASSSAGASEQYF. Here the CDR3 DNA reads TGTGCCAGCAGCTCAGCAGGGGCGAGCGAGCAGTACTTC.

This chain joins TRBV18 and TRBJ2-2; 8 nucleotides line up with TRBD2. The V segment lost 3 bases and the J segment 6 bases; nucleotides outside the gene matches: 6. Germline CDR1 and CDR2: KGHSH and LQKENI. The CDR3 sequence is 15 residues long. The CDR3 reads CASSPSGKRSGELFF. CDR3 DNA: TGTGCCAGCTCACCTAGCGGGAAACGTTCCGGGGAGCTGTTTTTT.

The chain carries TRBV7-9 and TRBJ2-7; possibly TRBD2 for D (6 bases). Germline values: CDR1 SEHNR, CDR2 FQNEAQ (reference sequence). This CDR3 has 15 residues. The V and J ends lost 3 bases and 0 bases respectively, with 12 bases between them. Written as DNA, the CDR3 is TGTGCCAGCAGCTTGGGAGGCGGAAGCTCCTACGAGCAGTACTTC. As protein: CASSLGGGSSYEQYF.

This chain joins TRBV19 and TRBJ2-1, with D perhaps matching TRBD2 (7 bases). The CDR3 runs 16 residues. The V gene lost 7 bases and the J gene lost 8 bases, with 24 bases spanning the gap. The germline V gene has CDR1 LNHDA and CDR2 SQIVND (reference sequence). CDR3 residues: CASTGRGGTQSYEQFF. CDR3 nucleotides: TGTGCCAGTACTGGGAGGGGGGGCACACAATCTTATGAGCAGTTCTTC. Using reference TRBV19 and TRBJ2-1 for the parts outside the CDR3, the full variable domain is DGGITQSPKYLFRKEGQNVTLSCEQNLNHDAMYWYRQDPGQGLRLIYYSQIVNDFQKGDIAEGYSVSREKKESFPLTVTSAQKNPTAFYLCASTGRGGTQSYEQFFGPGTRLTVL.

This clone was counted only a few times. The V gene is TRBV28, the J gene TRBJ1-5, with D possibly matching TRBD1 (5 bases). The CDR3 is 17 residues long. Germline V gene lookup returns CDR1 MDHEN and CDR2 SYDVKM. V lost 4 bases and J lost 0, with 16 bases in between. In nucleotides, the CDR3 is TGTGCCAGCAGTTCCCGCCGGGGGGGGAATAGCAATCAGCCCCAGCATTTT. This encodes CASSSRRGGNSNQPQHF.

The genes are TRBV25-1 and TRBJ1-1, with 7 nucleotides matching TRBD1. Germline trimming cut 1 base from V and 5 bases from J; bases unmatched to any gene: 4. The CDR3 contains 14 residues. Germline V gives CDR1 MGHDK, CDR2 SYGVNS. Here the CDR3 DNA reads TGTGCCAGCAGTGAATCCAGGGGGAGGACTGAAGCTTTCTTT. Translation gives CASSESRGRTEAFF.

J is TRBJ2-1 and V is TRBV9, with 11 bases identical to TRBD2. V dropped 0 bases and J dropped 7; count of bases not matched to a gene: 12. The germline gives CDR1 SGDLS, CDR2 YYNGEE. The CDR3 is made up of 18 amino acids. The CDR3 region has the DNA TGTGCCAGCAGCGTAGAACTAGCGGGAGTGTCTGTATGGAATGAGCAGTTCTTC. Its protein product is CASSVELAGVSVWNEQFF.

The rearrangement links TRBV27 to TRBJ2-3; TRBD1 matches at 7 bases. Germline CDR1 and CDR2: MNHEY and SMNVEV (reference sequence). V was pared by 6 bases and J by 5 bases, with 14 bases of the junction left unmatched. This CDR3 has 16 amino acids. CDR3 protein: CASSKLTGTEQDTQYF. In DNA form, the CDR3 reads TGTGCCAGCAGCAAACTGACCGGGACAGAACAAGATACGCAGTATTTT.

J is TRBJ2-3 and V is TRBV27; unclear D gene. The CDR3 sequence is 13 residues long. V lost 2 bases and J lost 4, with 7 bases in between. Germline CDR1 MNHEY, CDR2 SMNVEV (reference sequence). The chain's CDR3 is CASSLHQADTQYF. DNA for the CDR3: TGTGCCAGCAGTTTACACCAGGCAGATACGCAGTATTTT.

This sequence joins TRBV5-6 and TRBJ1-4, with 7 bases matching TRBD1. Germline assignment: CDR1 SGHDT and CDR2 YYEEEE. V shed 5 bases, J shed 5 bases, and the junction held 9 bases outside the gene matches. This CDR3 is built from 15 residues. CDR3 amino acids: CASSYRQGKNEKLFF. Written as DNA, the CDR3 is TGTGCCAGCAGTTACCGACAGGGAAAGAATGAAAAACTGTTTTTT.

The chain joins TRBV9 to TRBJ2-7, with 9 bases matching TRBD2. The junction had 4 bases not matched to a gene; V was cut back by 0 bases and J by 0 bases. Germline V gives CDR1 SGDLS, CDR2 YYNGEE. CDR3 length: 16 amino acids. This CDR3 reads CASSVGVAGASYEQYF. Written as DNA, the CDR3 is TGTGCCAGCAGCGTAGGGGTAGCGGGGGCCTCCTACGAGCAGTACTTC.

The CDR3 DNA follows: TGTGCCAGCAGTGGGACAGGGGTTGGATCGGGGTATGGCTACACCTTC. It translates to CASSGTGVGSGYGYTF. J is TRBJ1-2 and V is TRBV6-1, with 9 bases that match TRBD1. V gave up 4 bases and J gave up 5 bases; unmatched junction bases: 11. CDR3 length equals 16 residues. Germline-derived CDR1 and CDR2 are MNHNS and SASEGT.

The chain links TRBV6-5 to TRBJ1-3, with D possibly being TRBD1 (6 bases). Trimming cost V 7 bases and J 0 bases, with 13 bases left between them. CDR3 length: 15 residues. From germline, CDR1 is MNHEY and CDR2 SVGAGI. The CDR3 protein is CASTRTGSSGNTIYF. DNA of the CDR3: TGTGCCAGCACCCGCACAGGGAGCTCTGGAAACACCATATATTTT.

The chain carries TRBV5-5 and TRBJ2-1; TRBD2 aligns across 12 bases. Per the germline V gene, CDR1 is SGHKS and CDR2 is YYEKEE (reference sequence). V trimming: 4 bases; J trimming: 4 bases; junction bases outside the gene matches: 6. The CDR3 loop spans 16 amino acids. CDR3 amino acids: CASSGEGLAGYNEQFF. In DNA, the CDR3 is TGTGCCAGCAGCGGCGAGGGACTAGCGGGTTACAATGAGCAGTTCTTC.

The chain combines TRBV30 with TRBJ2-3; a weak D match, TRBD2 (6 bases). The CDR3 loop spans 15 amino acids. Germline V gene sequence: CDR1 GTSNPN, CDR2 SVGIG (reference sequence). Trimming left V 3 bases short and J 4 bases short, with 17 bases between. For the CDR3, the DNA is TGTGCCTGGAGCGCGGGGCGGACGATTCCAGATACGCAGTATTTT. Translating it yields CAWSAGRTIPDTQYF.

DNA for the CDR3: TGTGCCAGCAGTTACTCTCTAGCGGGATCCTACAATGAGCAGTTCTTC. Protein sequence: CASSYSLAGSYNEQFF. The chain recombines TRBV6-5 with TRBJ2-1; 9 positions agree with TRBD2. The CDR3 totals 16 residues. Losses at the gene ends were 0 bases for V and 1 base for J; bases not matched to a gene: 1. Germline V CDR1 and CDR2: MNHEY, SVGAGI.